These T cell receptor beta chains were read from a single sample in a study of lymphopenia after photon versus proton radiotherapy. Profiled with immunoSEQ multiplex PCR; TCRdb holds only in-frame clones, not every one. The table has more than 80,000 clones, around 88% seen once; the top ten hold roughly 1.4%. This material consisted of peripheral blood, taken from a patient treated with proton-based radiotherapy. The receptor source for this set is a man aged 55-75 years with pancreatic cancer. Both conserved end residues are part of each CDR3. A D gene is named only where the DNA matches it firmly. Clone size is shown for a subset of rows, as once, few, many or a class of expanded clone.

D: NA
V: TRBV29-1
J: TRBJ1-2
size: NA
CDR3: CSVEDPNRVDGYTF
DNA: TGCAGCGTTGAAGATCCAAACAGGGTCGATGGCTACACCTTC

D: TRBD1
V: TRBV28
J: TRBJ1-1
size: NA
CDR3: CASNLRAGGSTEAFF
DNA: TGTGCCAGCAATCTCCGTGCAGGGGGGTCCACTGAAGCTTTCTTT

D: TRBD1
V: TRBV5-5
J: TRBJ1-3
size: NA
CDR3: CASSPETGATGNTIYF
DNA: TGTGCCAGCAGCCCCGAGACAGGGGCTACTGGAAACACCATATATTTT

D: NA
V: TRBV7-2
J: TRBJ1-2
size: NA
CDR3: CASSLAGVNYGYTF
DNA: TGTGCCAGCAGCTTAGCGGGGGTAAACTATGGCTACACCTTC

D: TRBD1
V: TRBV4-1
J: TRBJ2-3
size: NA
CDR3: CASRRQGSSDTQYF
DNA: TGCGCCAGCAGGAGACAGGGAAGTTCAGATACGCAGTATTTT

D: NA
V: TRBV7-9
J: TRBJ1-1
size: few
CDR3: CASRTFANTEAFF
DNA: TGTGCCAGCAGGACGTTTGCGAACACTGAAGCTTTCTTT

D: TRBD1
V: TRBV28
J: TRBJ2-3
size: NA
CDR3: CASSSPGTGPTDTQYF
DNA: TGTGCCAGCAGTTCGCCCGGGACAGGACCGACAGATACGCAGTATTTT

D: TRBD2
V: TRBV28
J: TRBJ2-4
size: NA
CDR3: CASSRRTSDRNKNIQYF
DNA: TGTGCCAGCAGTCGCCGGACTAGCGACCGAAATAAAAACATTCAGTACTTC

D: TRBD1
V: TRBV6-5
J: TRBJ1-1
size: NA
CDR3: CASSRDRGPEAFF
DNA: TGTGCCAGCAGTCGAGACAGGGGGCCTGAAGCTTTCTTT

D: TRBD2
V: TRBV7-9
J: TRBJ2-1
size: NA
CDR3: CASSPQSIAGAEQFF
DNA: TGTGCCAGCAGCCCGCAGAGCATAGCGGGAGCTGAGCAGTTCTTC

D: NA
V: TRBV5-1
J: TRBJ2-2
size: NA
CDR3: CASSLRRSGNTGELFF
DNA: TGCGCCAGCAGCCTGAGGAGGTCAGGGAACACCGGGGAGCTGTTTTTT

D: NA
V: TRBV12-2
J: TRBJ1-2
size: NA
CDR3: CASRSDPGQEGVSYGYTF
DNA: TGTGCAAGTCGCTCCGATCCGGGACAGGAAGGCGTTAGCTATGGCTACACCTTC

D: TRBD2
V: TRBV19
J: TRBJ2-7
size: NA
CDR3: CASSSRLAGSEQYF
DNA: TGTGCCAGTAGTAGTCGACTAGCGGGGTCCGAGCAGTACTTC

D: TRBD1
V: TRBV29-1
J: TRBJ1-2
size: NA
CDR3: CSVGTGNYGYTF
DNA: TGCAGCGTCGGGACAGGGAACTATGGCTACACCTTC

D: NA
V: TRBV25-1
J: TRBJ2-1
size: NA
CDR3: CASQDGGSYNEQFF
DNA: TGTGCCAGCCAAGATGGAGGGTCCTACAATGAGCAGTTCTTC

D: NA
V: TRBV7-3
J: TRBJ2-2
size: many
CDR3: CASSLMAGGRTGELFF
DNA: TGTGCCAGCAGCTTAATGGCAGGGGGGCGCACCGGGGAGCTGTTTTTT

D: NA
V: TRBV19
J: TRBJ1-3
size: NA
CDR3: CASSMGQTGNTIYF
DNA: TGTGCCAGTAGTATGGGCCAGACTGGAAACACCATATATTTT

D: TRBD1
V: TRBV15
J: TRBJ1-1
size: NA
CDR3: CATSKDRGAEAFF
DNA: TGTGCCACCAGCAAAGACAGGGGCGCTGAAGCTTTCTTT

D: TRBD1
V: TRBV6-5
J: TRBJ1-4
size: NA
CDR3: CASSFSGGGNEKLFF
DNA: TGTGCCAGCAGTTTCTCAGGGGGTGGAAATGAAAAACTGTTTTTT

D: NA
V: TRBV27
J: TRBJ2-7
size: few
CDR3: CASSPQGPEFGYEQYF
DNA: TGTGCCAGCAGTCCCCAAGGCCCCGAGTTCGGGTACGAGCAGTACTTC

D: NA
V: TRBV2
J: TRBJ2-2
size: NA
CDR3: CASSNGGPSNTGELFF
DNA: TGTGCCAGCAGTAACGGGGGGCCGTCGAACACCGGGGAGCTGTTTTTT

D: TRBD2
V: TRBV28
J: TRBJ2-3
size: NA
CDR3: CASSTPLGLAGETDTQYF
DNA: TGTGCCAGCAGTACACCCCTGGGACTAGCGGGAGAAACAGATACGCAGTATTTT

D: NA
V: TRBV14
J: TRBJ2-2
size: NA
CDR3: CASSLVGGHTGELFF
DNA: TGTGCCAGCAGCCTCGTGGGGGGGCATACCGGGGAGCTGTTTTTT

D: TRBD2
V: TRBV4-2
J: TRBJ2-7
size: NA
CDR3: CASSPGLAGGRYEQYF
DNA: TGTGCCAGCAGCCCCGGACTAGCGGGAGGGAGATACGAGCAGTACTTC

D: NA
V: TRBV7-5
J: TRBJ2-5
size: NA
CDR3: CAGHSRVAETQYF
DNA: TGTGCCGGACACTCCCGGGTTGCGGAGACCCAGTACTTC

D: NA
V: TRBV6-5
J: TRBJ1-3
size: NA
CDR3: CASSFGGAGNTIYF
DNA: TGTGCCAGCAGTTTTGGAGGCGCTGGAAACACCATATATTTT

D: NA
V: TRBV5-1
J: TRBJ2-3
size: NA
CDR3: CASSLERAHTDTQYF
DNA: TGCGCCAGCAGCTTGGAAAGGGCTCACACAGATACGCAGTATTTT

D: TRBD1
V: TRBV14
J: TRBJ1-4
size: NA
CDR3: CASSPFGQGNEKLFF
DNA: TGTGCCAGCAGCCCCTTCGGACAGGGGAATGAAAAACTGTTTTTT

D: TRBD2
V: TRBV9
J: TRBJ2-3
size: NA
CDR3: CASSGGTSGRADTQYF
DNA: TGTGCCAGCAGCGGGGGGACTAGCGGGAGGGCAGATACGCAGTATTTT

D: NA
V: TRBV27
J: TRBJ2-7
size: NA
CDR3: CASSLKGDVFYEQYF
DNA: TGTGCCAGCAGTTTGAAAGGGGATGTCTTCTACGAGCAGTACTTC

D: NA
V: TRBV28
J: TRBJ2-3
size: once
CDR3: CASSLGTGLSTDTQYF
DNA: TGTGCCAGCAGTTTAGGCACAGGCCTTAGCACAGATACGCAGTATTTT

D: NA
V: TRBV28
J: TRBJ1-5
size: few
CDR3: CASQIGSQPQHF
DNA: TGTGCCAGCCAAATCGGAAGTCAGCCCCAGCATTTT

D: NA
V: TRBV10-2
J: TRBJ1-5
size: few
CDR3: CASSDPGRGRSNQPQHF
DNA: TGCGCCAGCAGTGACCCTGGGCGGGGACGGAGCAATCAGCCCCAGCATTTT